These T cell receptor beta chains were read from a single sample in a study of blood T cell repertoires in COVID-19. Profiling relied on immunoSEQ multiplex PCR, and the TCRdb table lists in-frame clones only, not all of them. The data hold approximately 220,000 clones, with roughly nine tenths observed a single time. The specimen sequenced was PBMCs or T cells enriched from blood (not recorded which). The receptors come from a woman between 18 and 30 years old in a cohort exposed to, infected with or recovered from COVID-19 (not recorded which). Both conserved end residues are part of each CDR3. D genes are given only for firm matches. Part of the rows lack a size; the others show once, few, many or a class for expanded clones.

TRBD1,TRBJ1-1,.,TRBV5-1,CASSLGQGHTEAFF,TGCGCCAGCAGCTTGGGACAGGGCCACACTGAAGCTTTCTTT
.,TRBJ1-2,.,TRBV28,CASSPPGLRVEYYGYTF,TGTGCCAGCAGTCCCCCGGGCCTCAGGGTGGAATACTATGGCTACACCTTC
.,TRBJ1-5,.,TRBV4-1,CASSQEQINQPQHF,TGCGCCAGCAGCCAAGAGCAGATCAATCAGCCCCAGCATTTT
.,TRBJ1-6,once,TRBV5-1,CASSLDYLPLHF,TGCGCCAGCAGCTTGGATTATTTGCCCCTCCACTTT
.,TRBJ1-1,.,TRBV6-5,CASTHLRDTEAFF,TGTGCCAGCACCCACCTTCGGGACACTGAAGCTTTCTTT
.,TRBJ1-1,.,TRBV3-1/TRBV3-2,CASSPGEHTEAFF,TGTGCCAGCAGTCCAGGGGAACACACTGAAGCTTTCTTT
.,TRBJ1-5,.,TRBV10-2,CASSHTRESSSNQPQHF,TGCGCCAGCAGCCACACCCGGGAATCGTCGAGCAATCAGCCCCAGCATTTT
.,TRBJ1-1,.,TRBV6-5,CASSYFDSDGTEAFF,TGTGCCAGCAGTTACTTCGACAGTGACGGGACTGAAGCTTTCTTT
.,TRBJ1-4,.,TRBV15,CATSRGGPGEKLFF,TGTGCCACCAGCAGAGGGGGGCCAGGCGAAAAACTGTTTTTT
TRBD1,TRBJ1-2,.,TRBV19,CASSRDREAYGYTF,TGTGCCAGTAGCCGAGACAGGGAGGCCTATGGCTACACCTTC
TRBD1,TRBJ2-7,.,TRBV7-9,CASSFFGTGSYEQYF,TGTGCCAGCAGCTTCTTTGGGACAGGCTCCTACGAGCAGTACTTC
.,TRBJ2-4,once,TRBV20-1,CSASIARAASKNIQYF,TGCAGTGCTAGTATCGCCAGGGCAGCCTCCAAAAACATTCAGTACTTC
TRBD1,TRBJ1-6,.,TRBV6-4,CARRDRVNSPLHF,TGTGCCAGACGGGACAGGGTAAATTCACCCCTCCACTTT
TRBD2,TRBJ2-7,once,TRBV5-1,CASTSTSGRDYEQYF,TGCGCCAGCACCTCCACTAGCGGGAGGGACTACGAGCAGTACTTC
TRBD1,TRBJ1-1,.,TRBV2,CASSGGWTGTEAFF,TGTGCCAGCAGTGGTGGTTGGACAGGCACTGAAGCTTTCTTT
TRBD2,TRBJ2-1,.,TRBV10-3,CAISEASGSTNEQFF,TGTGCCATCAGTGAGGCTAGCGGGAGTACGAATGAGCAGTTCTTC
.,TRBJ1-3,.,TRBV27,CASSSNREPGNTIYF,TGTGCCAGCAGTAGTAACAGGGAACCTGGAAACACCATATATTTT
TRBD2,TRBJ2-2,few,TRBV19,CASSGLAGGTGELFF,TGTGCCAGTAGTGGACTAGCGGGAGGCACCGGGGAGCTGTTTTTT